Below are 28 T cell receptor beta chains sequenced from a single sample in a study of neurological immune-mediated disorders (dated by TCRdb to about 2019). The library was built by means of 5' RACE. Instrument on record: Illumina HiSeq 2500. The public reads were reanalyzed by TCRdb: fastp trimming at Q25, MiXCR alignment, in-frame beta chains only. Each entry merges the rows of one CDR3 protein and shows their most common DNA and genes. Counted in this sample were 35,000 to 40,000 distinct CDR3 sequences; roughly 10% of them appeared once. The ten largest account for around 3.9% of the sample. The sequencing sample was made of CD4+ T cells from blood. The receptors were sampled from a woman aged 25 to 39 with HTLV-1-associated myelopathy (HAM/TSP).

To note about this clonotype: One junction end disagrees with the germline gene, perhaps due to a read error. CDR3 nucleotides: TGTGCCAGCAGTGAAATGGGCGTAGCAAAAAAAATTCAGTACTTC. Protein sequence: CASSEMGVAKKIQYF. The V and J genes are TRBV6-1 and TRBJ2-4; D ambiguous. CDR3 length equals 15 residues. Germline V lookup: CDR1 MNHNS, CDR2 SASEGT.

This clonotype came up many times. The chain is built from TRBV5-1 and TRBJ2-5; no firm D call. The CDR3 sequence is 12 residues long. Germline assignment: CDR1 SGHRS and CDR2 YFSETQ. V shed 3 bases and J shed 2 bases, with 5 bases lying between them. CDR3 in DNA: TGCGCCAGCAGCTCACATCAAGAGACCCAGTACTTC. This gives the protein CASSSHQETQYF.

The table lists this clonotype with many counts. This chain connects TRBV5-1 to TRBJ1-4, with 8 bases that match TRBD1. The V segment lost 5 bases and the J segment 8 bases; nucleotides outside the gene matches: 11. There are 15 residues in the CDR3. Germline V gene data show CDR1 as SGHRS and CDR2 as YFSETQ. CDR3 DNA: TGCGCCAGCAGAGGCGAGGACAGGGCCCCCGAAAAACTGTTTTTT. Protein product: CASRGEDRAPEKLFF.

This clonotype was counted at least ten times. J is TRBJ1-2 and V is TRBV12-3 or TRBV12-4; 10 nucleotides match TRBD1. The CDR3 totals 15 residues. V shed 4 bases and J 5 bases; nucleotides not matched to a gene: 7. The CDR3 loop reads CASSSPGQGWYGYTF. CDR3 in DNA: TGTGCCAGCAGTTCCCCGGGACAGGGGTGGTATGGCTACACCTTC.

This clonotype was found many times. V and J are TRBV7-9 and TRBJ2-7, with 8 bases aligning to TRBD1. CDR1 and CDR2 (germline): SEHNR, FQNEAQ (reference sequence). The CDR3 is made up of 16 amino acids. V lost 6 bases to trimming and J lost 0 bases; unmatched junction nucleotides: 10. The DNA of the CDR3 is TGTGCCAGCAGACCCACACAGGGGGATCGCTCCTACGAGCAGTACTTC. Protein product: CASRPTQGDRSYEQYF.

This clonotype was recorded many times. The chain uses TRBV5-6 and TRBJ1-2; 8 positions match TRBD1. The CDR3 is 15 amino acids. With V trimmed by 7 bases and J by 4 bases, 12 bases remained unmatched. Germline V CDR1 and CDR2: SGHDT, YYEEEE. In DNA form, the CDR3 reads TGTGCCAGCTCCTCCACAGGGGGGGAAACCTATGGCTACACCTTC. Its protein product is CASSSTGGETYGYTF.

This clonotype was recorded many times. V is TRBV12-3 or TRBV12-4 and J is TRBJ2-2, with 10 bases identical to TRBD2. The CDR3 sequence is 19 residues long. V was clipped by 3 bases and J by 0 bases; unmatched bases: 10. CDR3 loop: CASSFGAGGRKTNTGELFF. The CDR3 DNA follows: TGTGCCAGCAGTTTTGGAGCGGGGGGGCGGAAAACGAACACCGGGGAGCTGTTTTTT.

The sample holds many counts of this clonotype. The chain links TRBV19 to TRBJ2-1; possible D gene TRBD1, 7 bases. Germline V lookup: CDR1 LNHDA, CDR2 SQIVND (reference sequence). V was trimmed by 8 bases and J by 9 bases, leaving 14 bases between them. This CDR3 is 12 amino acids long. The CDR3 here is CASRRGRGEQFF. CDR3 coding DNA: TGTGCCAGTCGAAGGGGGCGGGGTGAGCAGTTCTTC.

A few counts support this clonotype. Just one base apart from a much larger clone, this may be a read error. The chain is built from TRBV12-3 or TRBV12-4 and TRBJ2-2, with TRBD2 as a possible D gene (5 bases). The CDR3 sequence is 12 residues long. CDR3 residues: CASTFGSGEPFF. As DNA, the CDR3 is TGTGCCAGCACTTTCGGATCCGGGGAGCCGTTTTTT.

This clonotype occurred many times. The rearrangement joins TRBV29-1 to TRBJ1-3; the D gene is possibly TRBD1 (5 bases). V was cut by 6 bases and J by 0 bases, with 18 bases left in between. Germline CDR1 and CDR2: SQVTM and ANQGSEA. The CDR3 contains 16 residues. DNA of the CDR3: TGCAGCGTCAGGAGAGGGGAGCAGGGCTCTGGAAACACCATATATTTT. It codes for CSVRRGEQGSGNTIYF.

In this sample, this clonotype turned up a few times. The chain carries TRBV4-1 and TRBJ2-7; no definite D call. V shed 11 bases and J shed 3 bases, with 14 bases lying between them. The CDR3 length is 12 residues. Germline V gene data show CDR1 as MGHRA and CDR2 as YSYEKL. CDR3 nucleotide sequence: TGCGCCGGGCCCACGGAGTACTACGAGCAGTACTTC. It yields the protein CAGPTEYYEQYF.

This rearrangement joins TRBV5-6 to TRBJ2-5; possible D gene TRBD2, 5 bases. This CDR3 comprises 15 residues. V gave up 2 bases and J gave up 3 bases, with 14 bases separating them. Germline values: CDR1 SGHDT, CDR2 YYEEEE. The CDR3, as DNA: TGTGCCAGCAGCTTTGTATGGACGGGAAAAGAGACCCAGTACTTC. It specifies CASSFVWTGKETQYF. The full variable domain, in which reference TRBV5-6 and TRBJ2-5 provide the parts outside the CDR3, is DAGVTQSPTHLIKTRGQQVTLRCSPKSGHDTVSWYQQALGQGPQFIFQYYEEEERQRGNFPDRFSGHQFPNYSSELNVNALLLGDSALYLCASSFVWTGKETQYFGPGTRLLVL.

This clonotype was seen at least ten times. The J gene is TRBJ1-1, the V gene TRBV7-9; possibly TRBD1 for D (6 bases). The CDR3 is made up of 15 amino acids. V lost 5 bases and J lost 8, with 21 bases in between. Germline values: CDR1 SEHNR, CDR2 FQNEAQ (reference sequence). This CDR3 is CASSLGGGLAREAFF. In nucleotides, the CDR3 is TGTGCCAGCAGCCTAGGGGGGGGGCTAGCCCGAGAAGCTTTCTTT. Looking up the rest from reference TRBV7-9 and TRBJ1-1 gives the full variable domain: DTGVSQNPRHKITKRGQNVTFRCDPISEHNRLYWYRQTLGQGPEFLTYFQNEAQLEKSRLLSDRFSAERPKGSFSTLEIQRTEQGDSAMYLCASSLGGGLAREAFFGQGTRLTVV.

In its sample, this clonotype was seen many times. The chain uses TRBV3-1 and TRBJ2-2, with D maybe TRBD1 (5 bases). The CDR3 covers 21 residues. Germline V gene sequence: CDR1 LGHDT, CDR2 YNNKEL (reference sequence). V lost 4 bases to trimming and J lost 0 bases, with 27 bases between them. The CDR3 reads CASSRTPKPGSRSANTGELFF. The CDR3 bases are TGTGCCAGCAGCCGCACCCCGAAACCAGGGTCTCGAAGCGCGAACACCGGGGAGCTGTTTTTT.

This clonotype was observed at least ten times. This chain uses TRBV7-9 with TRBJ1-3, with 7 bases fitting TRBD1. CDR3 length: 15 amino acids. V lost 4 bases, J lost 2 bases, and 5 bases stayed unmatched. The germline V gene has CDR1 SEHNR and CDR2 FQNEAQ (reference sequence). CDR3 DNA sequence: TGTGCCAGCAGCTCACTCGACAGGGCTGGAAACACCATATATTTT. Translating gives CASSSLDRAGNTIYF.

This clonotype was recorded many times. The chain joins TRBV6-1 to TRBJ1-2; 7 bases agree with TRBD1. J gave up 8 bases and V 5 bases, and 14 bases lay outside the gene matches. The CDR3 length is 15 residues. Per germline, CDR1 MNHNS and CDR2 SASEGT. The CDR3 spells CASSPQGGTVSGYTF. The CDR3 DNA reads as TGTGCCAGCAGTCCCCAGGGGGGGACAGTTTCCGGCTACACCTTC.

This clonotype was recorded at least ten times. This chain links TRBV5-1 with TRBJ1-1, with TRBD1 identical over 9 bases. Per germline, CDR1 SGHRS and CDR2 YFSETQ. The CDR3 covers 14 residues. The V and J ends lost 2 bases and 5 bases, in that order; junction bases with no gene match: 4. CDR3 loop: CASSFRQGGTEAFF. As DNA, the CDR3 is TGCGCCAGCAGCTTTAGACAGGGGGGTACTGAAGCTTTCTTT.

This clonotype was detected many times. CDR3 nucleotide sequence: TGCAGCGTTGAAGAGCCCGGGCTCCTAGGACTAGCGGGGGGCCACGAGCAGTACTTC. This translates into CSVEEPGLLGLAGGHEQYF. This chain joins TRBV29-1 and TRBJ2-7; 14 bases align to TRBD2. This CDR3 has 19 residues. In germline, CDR1 is SQVTM, CDR2 ANQGSEA. V was clipped by 0 bases and J by 5 bases; unmatched bases: 15.

This clonotype was seen many times. This chain links TRBV2 with TRBJ1-4; D remains ambiguous. The CDR3 runs 16 residues. The germline gives CDR1 SNHLY, CDR2 FYNNEI. V lost 7 bases and J lost 2, with 17 bases in between. The CDR3 sequence is CASNVRGPSTNEKLFF. CDR3 nucleotide sequence: TGTGCCAGCAATGTCCGGGGTCCGTCGACTAATGAAAAACTGTTTTTT.

This clonotype was observed at least ten times. The chain links TRBV7-9 to TRBJ2-2; possible D gene TRBD2, 6 bases. Germline values: CDR1 SEHNR, CDR2 FQNEAQ (reference sequence). The germline V and J ends were trimmed by 2 bases and 5 bases, with 9 bases remaining between them. This CDR3 region has 14 residues. The CDR3 region is CASSLKEGTGELFF. The CDR3 bases are TGTGCCAGCAGCTTAAAGGAGGGAACCGGGGAGCTGTTTTTT.

This clonotype was seen ten or more times. The chain recombines TRBV3-1 with TRBJ1-4; no reliable D call. Germline CDR1 and CDR2: LGHDT and YNNKEL (reference sequence). V lost 1 base and J 5 bases, leaving 8 bases between the germline ends. The CDR3 length is 14 residues. The CDR3 sequence: CASSQVQYNEKLFF. CDR3 sequence (DNA): TGTGCCAGCAGCCAAGTACAGTACAATGAAAAACTGTTTTTT.

This clonotype has at least ten counts. The J gene is TRBJ1-5, the V gene TRBV7-2; D gene ambiguous. Germline values: CDR1 SGHTA, CDR2 FQGNSA. The CDR3 consists of 16 residues. V dropped 0 bases and J dropped 0 bases, with 9 bases sitting between them. This CDR3 reads CASSLATVFSNQPQHF. CDR3 nucleotide sequence: TGTGCCAGCAGCTTAGCGACGGTCTTTAGCAATCAGCCCCAGCATTTT. The whole variable domain, remainder taken from reference TRBV7-2 and TRBJ1-5, is GAGVSQSPSNKVTEKGKDVELRCDPISGHTALYWYRQSLGQGLEFLIYFQGNSAPDKSGLPSDRFSAERTGGSVSTLTIQRTQQEDSAVYLCASSLATVFSNQPQHFGDGTRLSIL.

This clonotype showed up many times. The CDR3 nucleotides are TGTGCCAGCAGTTTCTCTGAGAATCAGCCCCAGCATTTT. It specifies CASSFSENQPQHF. This chain connects TRBV12-3 or TRBV12-4 to TRBJ1-5; D gene uncertain. The CDR3 length is 13 residues. Trimming stripped 3 bases from V and 4 bases from J, with 7 bases between.

In its sample, this clonotype was seen many times. This chain joins TRBV12-3 or TRBV12-4 and TRBJ1-4, with TRBD1 as a possible D gene (6 bases). Trimming pared 4 bases from V and 2 bases from J, leaving 11 bases between. This CDR3 is built from 15 residues. DNA of the CDR3: TGTGCCAGCAGTTCCATACAGGGTACTAATGAAAAACTGTTTTTT. Translating gives CASSSIQGTNEKLFF.

This clonotype was recorded many times. The chain joins TRBV11-3 to TRBJ2-7, with D unclear. The CDR3 has 12 residues. The germline V gene encodes CDR1 SGHNT and CDR2 YENEEA. V was pared by 1 base and J by 4 bases, with 5 bases between. CDR3 region: CASSLGRYEQYF. The CDR3 DNA is TGTGCCAGCAGCTTAGGTCGGTACGAGCAGTACTTC.

In its sample, this clonotype was seen many times. In nucleotides, the CDR3 is TGTGCCAGCAGTTACTCCGGGACAGGGGACGAGCAGTACTTC. It is translated as CASSYSGTGDEQYF. The chain employs TRBV6-5 and TRBJ2-7; the match to TRBD1 covers 10 bases. Trimming removed 0 bases from V and 5 bases from J; junction bases left unmatched: 1. This CDR3 is 14 amino acids long. Per germline, CDR1 MNHEY and CDR2 SVGAGI.

This clonotype was recorded many times. V is TRBV20-1 and J is TRBJ2-3; maybe TRBD1 (5 bases). The V and J ends lost 5 bases and 4 bases respectively, with 10 bases between them. Looked up from germline, CDR1 is DFQATT and CDR2 is SNEGSKA (reference sequence). The CDR3 has 12 residues. The CDR3 DNA sequence: TGCAGTGCTGATCAGGGCCCAGATACGCAGTATTTT. Protein sequence: CSADQGPDTQYF.

This chain uses TRBV5-1 with TRBJ1-1; D is unclear. Germline values: CDR1 SGHRS, CDR2 YFSETQ. The CDR3 runs 11 residues. Trimming left V 9 bases short and J 1 base short, with 7 bases between. The CDR3 here is CAIIGNTEAFF. For the CDR3, the DNA is TGCGCCATCATTGGGAACACTGAAGCTTTCTTT.